This TCR beta chain was retrieved from a study of CD8 T cells in Susac syndrome. Overall study findings and caveats: In its TCR sequencing and HLA analysis, the study acknowledged that the number of individuals was relatively small.

On this clonotype itself: The target antigen is unknown.

CDR3 size: 18 residues. V shed 7 bases and J shed 2 bases, with 29 bases lying between them. The germline CDR1 and CDR2 sequences are DFQATT and SNEGSKA (reference sequence). Random hexamers were used to reverse transcribe an amount of about 0.45 to 1 ug RNA. The immunoSEQ assay covered 54 Vbeta and 13 Jbeta segments for CDR3. TCRdb re-called the immunoSEQ multiplex PCR reads through MiXCR, storing one row per CDR3 protein. The data contain over 95,000 distinct CDR3 sequences, 85% to 95% of them singletons. Blood CD8+ and CD4+ T cells underwent high-throughput TCR beta sequencing. Controls comprised healthy donors matched for age and sex.

V usage is TRBV20-1 and J usage is TRBJ2-5; TRBD1 might be the D (7 bases). This receptor was taken from a human donor in good health. Sequencing used CD8+ T cells from PBMCs. The DNA of the CDR3 is TGCAGTGTTGGGCTAAGATCTAGCAGGGGGGCAGGGCAAGAGACCCAGTACTTC. Translation gives CSVGLRSSRGAGQETQYF.